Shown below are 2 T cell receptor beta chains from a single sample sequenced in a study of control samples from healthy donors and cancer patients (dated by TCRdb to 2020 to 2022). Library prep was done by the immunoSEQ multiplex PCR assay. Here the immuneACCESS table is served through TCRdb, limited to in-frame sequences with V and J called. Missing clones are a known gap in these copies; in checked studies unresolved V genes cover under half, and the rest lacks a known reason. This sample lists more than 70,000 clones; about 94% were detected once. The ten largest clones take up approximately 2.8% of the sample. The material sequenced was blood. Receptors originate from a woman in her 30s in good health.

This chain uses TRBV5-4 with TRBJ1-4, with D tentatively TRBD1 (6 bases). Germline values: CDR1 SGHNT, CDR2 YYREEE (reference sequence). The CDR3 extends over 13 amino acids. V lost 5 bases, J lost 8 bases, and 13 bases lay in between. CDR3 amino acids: CASREQGTEKLFF. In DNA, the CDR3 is TGTGCCAGCAGGGAGCAGGGGACGGAAAAACTGTTTTTT.

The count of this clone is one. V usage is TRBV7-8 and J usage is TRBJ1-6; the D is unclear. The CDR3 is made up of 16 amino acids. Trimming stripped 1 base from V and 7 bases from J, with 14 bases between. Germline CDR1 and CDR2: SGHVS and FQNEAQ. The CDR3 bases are TGTGCCAGCAGCTTAGGAACCCGGGCAGTGAATTCACCCCTCCACTTT. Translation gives CASSLGTRAVNSPLHF. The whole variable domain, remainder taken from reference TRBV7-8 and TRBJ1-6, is GAGVSQSPRYKVAKRGQDVALRCDPISGHVSLFWYQQALGQGPEFLTYFQNEAQLDKSGLPSDRFFAERPEGSVSTLKIQRTQQEDSAVYLCASSLGTRAVNSPLHFGNGTRLTVT.